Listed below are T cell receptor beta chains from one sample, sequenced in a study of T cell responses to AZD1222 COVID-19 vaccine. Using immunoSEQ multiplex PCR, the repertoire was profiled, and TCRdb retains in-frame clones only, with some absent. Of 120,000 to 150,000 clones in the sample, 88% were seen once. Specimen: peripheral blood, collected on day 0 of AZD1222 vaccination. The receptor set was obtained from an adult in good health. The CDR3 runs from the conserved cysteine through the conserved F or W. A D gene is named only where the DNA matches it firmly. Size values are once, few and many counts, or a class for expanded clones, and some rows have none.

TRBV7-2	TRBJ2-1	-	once	TGTGCCAGCAGTCGTCAGACCAACAATGAGCAGTTCTTC	CASSRQTNNEQFF
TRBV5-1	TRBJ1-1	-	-	TGCGCCAGCAGCTTGGTGCCACACACGAACACTGAAGCTTTCTTT	CASSLVPHTNTEAFF
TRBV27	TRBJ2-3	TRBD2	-	TGTGCCAGCAGTTTCGGACTAGCGGGGTTAGATACGCAGTATTTT	CASSFGLAGLDTQYF
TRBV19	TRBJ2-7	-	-	TGTGCCAGTAGTCCGACGACTAGGGGCGAGCAGTACTTC	CASSPTTRGEQYF
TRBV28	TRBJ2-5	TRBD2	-	TGTGCCAGCAGTTATTTGGAAGGTCTAGCGGGGGGGCCGGGCCAGTACTTC	CASSYLEGLAGGPGQYF
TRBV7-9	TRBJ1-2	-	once	TGTGCCAGCAGCTCCGGACAGTTTAACTATGGCTACACCTTC	CASSSGQFNYGYTF
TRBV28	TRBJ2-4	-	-	TGTGCCAGCAGGCAAACGGGGTGGGACATCAAAAACATTCAGTACTTC	CASRQTGWDIKNIQYF
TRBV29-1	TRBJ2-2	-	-	TGCAGCGTTCTAGTGAACACCGGGGAGCTGTTTTTT	CSVLVNTGELFF
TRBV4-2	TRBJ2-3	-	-	TGTGCCAGCAGCCAAGTTGTCGACAGAAGCACAGATACGCAGTATTTT	CASSQVVDRSTDTQYF
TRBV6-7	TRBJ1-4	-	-	TGTGCCAGCAGGCCCGAGAGGACCCCACATGAAAAACTGTTTTTT	CASRPERTPHEKLFF
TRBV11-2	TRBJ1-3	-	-	TGTGCCAGTGCGATCCACTCTGGAAACACCATATATTTT	CASAIHSGNTIYF
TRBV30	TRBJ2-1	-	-	TGTGCCTGGAGTGAGGCCTCGTGGCAGTTCTTC	CAWSEASWQFF
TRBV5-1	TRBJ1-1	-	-	TGCGCCAGCAGAGCAGGATTCAGGGGAGGGGGCACTGAAGCTTTCTTT	CASRAGFRGGGTEAFF
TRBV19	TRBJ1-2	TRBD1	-	TGTGCCAGTCAACTTCTCAATGCGGGGGGACAGGGAACTTTAGGCTACACCTTC	CASQLLNAGGQGTLGYTF
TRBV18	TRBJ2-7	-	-	TGTGCCAGCTCACCCGAGGCAGGGGCTTGGTACGAGCAGTACTTC	CASSPEAGAWYEQYF
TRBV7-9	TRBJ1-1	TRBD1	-	TGTGCCAGCAGCCGGGACAGTGAAGCTTTCTTT	CASSRDSEAFF
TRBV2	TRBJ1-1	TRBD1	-	TGTGCCAGCAGCCCCTGGGTCGGGACAGGGCCCACTGAAGCTTTCTTT	CASSPWVGTGPTEAFF